This TCR beta chain was profiled in a study of T cell responses to AZD1222 COVID-19 vaccine. Overall study findings and caveats: Receipt of two AZD1222 doses was followed by a rise in Spike-specific TCR breadth and depth. Repertoires were sampled only after the peak T cell response.

TCRdb keeps only in-frame clones here, not all; method: immunoSEQ multiplex PCR. The data contain some 150,000 clones, around 90% of them singletons. Pooling was applied to second doses at about 4 or about 12 weeks. This clone was seen a single time. Antigen specificity is unknown. Germline V gives CDR1 SEHNR, CDR2 FQNEAQ (reference sequence). There are 12 residues in the CDR3. V lost 7 bases and J lost 8, with 14 bases in between. This receptor was identified in an adult who received the AZD1222 COVID-19 vaccine. The sequencing here drew on peripheral blood, taken 28 days after the second AZD1222 dose. The rearrangement uses TRBV7-9 and TRBJ1-2, with a tentative D call TRBD1 (6 bases). The CDR3 region has the DNA TGTGCCAGCACCACAGGGCTAGGAGGCTACACCTTC. Encoded protein: CASTTGLGGYTF. Filled out from reference TRBV7-9 and TRBJ1-2, the complete variable domain reads DTGVSQNPRHKITKRGQNVTFRCDPISEHNRLYWYRQTLGQGPEFLTYFQNEAQLEKSRLLSDRFSAERPKGSFSTLEIQRTEQGDSAMYLCASTTGLGGYTFGSGTRLTVV.